This is a list of T cell receptor beta chains from one sample in a study of CD4 T cells in relation to SARS-CoV-2 and coronaviruses. Repertoires were generated with immunoSEQ multiplex PCR, while TCRdb's copy carries only in-frame clones and drops some. The data contain some 30,000 clones, approximately 80% of them singletons. These TCRs' antigens remain unknown. The sample taken for sequencing was CD4+ T cells from PBMCs, cultured in vitro. Every receptor here comes from a human donor in good health. The conserved cysteine and the conserved F or W are not part of the CDR3 here.

J gene | CDR3 length | V gene | CDR3 protein
TRBJ2-1 | 12 | TRBV19 | ASTKRDRYNEQF
TRBJ2-7 | 13 | TRBV6-5 | ASSYQRGNSYEQY
TRBJ1-2 | 13 | TRBV6-5 | ASSKWATGERGYT
TRBJ1-2 | 13 | TRBV5-1 | ASSPARDRLGGYT
TRBJ1-5 | 11 | TRBV4-1 | ASSYRVSQPQH
TRBJ2-5 | 13 | TRBV9 | ASSVEGQGRETQY
TRBJ2-5 | 14 | TRBV3-1/TRBV3-2 | ASSNRDRGYSETQY
TRBJ2-3 | 14 | TRBV28 | ASSSVIGLAGDTQY
TRBJ1-2 | 11 | TRBV6-5 | ASRDFTSYGYT
TRBJ2-3 | 13 | TRBV11-1 | ASSPSITLTDTQY
TRBJ2-7 | 13 | TRBV28 | ASSSGDARAYEQY
TRBJ1-5 | 14 | TRBV27 | ATRDRAWNSNQPQH
TRBJ2-1 | 10 | TRBV6-6 | ASSQQGNEQF
TRBJ2-3 | 13 | TRBV5-1 | ASSPDEGVTDTQY
TRBJ1-3 | 13 | TRBV4-1 | ASSQDGARGNTIY
TRBJ1-2 | 12 | TRBV5-1 | ASSLGDRGHGYT
TRBJ2-7 | 11 | TRBV11-2 | ASSSAPEVQQY
TRBJ2-3 | 13 | TRBV7-2 | ASSLPSGGTDTQY
TRBJ2-3 | 13 | TRBV5-4 | ASTRGGATSDTQY
TRBJ2-7 | 12 | TRBV4-1 | ASSQVPSGYEQY
TRBJ2-7 | 13 | TRBV9 | ASSATPGHNYEQY
TRBJ2-3 | 13 | TRBV7-2 | ASSKGLVFTDTQY
TRBJ2-7 | 13 | TRBV5-1 | ASSLEGRSSGEQY
TRBJ1-4 | 16 | TRBV3-1/TRBV3-2 | ASSPYRIRGIPNEKLF
TRBJ2-1 | 14 | TRBV5-1 | ASSPGRGRSYNEQF
TRBJ2-7 | 12 | TRBV5-1 | ASSSDRGSGEQY
TRBJ1-4 | 11 | TRBV12-3/TRBV12-4 | ASSLVGGEKLF
TRBJ1-4 | 13 | TRBV4-3 | ASSQGYAGGEKLF
TRBJ2-3 | 13 | TRBV4-3 | ASSPTGGFTDTQY
TRBJ1-2 | 11 | TRBV7-9 | ASSLGANYGYT
TRBJ2-1 | 17 | TRBV5-1 | ASSLGLAGGGLSYNEQF
TRBJ1-6 | 15 | TRBV6-1 | ASSGGSGKGLSSPLH
TRBJ2-7 | 13 | TRBV11-2 | ASSLEVGGPYEQY
TRBJ2-2 | 12 | TRBV6-5 | ASTNVRGAGELF
TRBJ1-1 | 12 | TRBV11-3 | ASSVSGSNTEAF
TRBJ2-5 | 12 | TRBV9 | ASSEGQGQETQY
TRBJ2-7 | 12 | TRBV3-1/TRBV3-2 | ASSQVPLRYEQY
TRBJ2-7 | 11 | TRBV2 | ASIGTGGYEQY
TRBJ1-2 | 11 | TRBV6-2/TRBV6-3 | ASSPGVSYGYT
TRBJ1-6 | 14 | TRBV4-1 | ASSQEYRAENSPLH
TRBJ1-1 | 13 | TRBV7-2 | ASSYQNRGDTEAF
TRBJ1-5 | 15 | TRBV7-9 | ASSRGQGAHSNQPQH
TRBJ2-1 | 14 | TRBV6-6 | ASSYWVDLRDNEQF
TRBJ2-2 | 13 | TRBV3-1/TRBV3-2 | ASSQAGLAGSELF
TRBJ1-6 | 11 | TRBV18 | ASSPDRDSPLH
TRBJ2-1 | 15 | TRBV10-1 | ASSEIGSGEGSNEQF
TRBJ2-5 | 14 | TRBV2 | ASRLSGVGVRETQY
TRBJ1-2 | 11 | TRBV29-1 | SVAEGGGYGYT
TRBJ2-7 | 12 | TRBV5-1 | ASSSRVVEGEQY
TRBJ2-3 | 13 | TRBV4-3 | ASSQDYQSTDTQY
TRBJ1-3 | 13 | TRBV7-2 | ASSLIFGSGNTIY
TRBJ2-1 | 16 | TRBV27 | ASSFLSPGTSGNNEQF
TRBJ2-5 | 11 | TRBV19 | ASSMGGWETQY
TRBJ2-7 | 11 | TRBV4-3 | ASSQDHTYEQY
TRBJ1-2 | 12 | TRBV6-6 | ASSYTDTFYGYT
TRBJ2-2 | 12 | TRBV2 | ASGTGLSVGELF
TRBJ1-1 | 11 | TRBV9 | ASSPRSNTEAF